Below are 20 T cell receptor beta chains sequenced from a single sample in a study of cytomegalovirus exposure and HLA in healthy donors. Researchers ran the PCR with 60 Vbeta and 13 Jbeta primers. Sequenced by immunoSEQ multiplex PCR; TCRdb stores in-frame clones only, minus some. The sample comprises 200,000 to 250,000 clones, around 85% of which are singletons, and about 1.7% rests with the top ten. The sample comprised PBMCs. Receptors originate from a man between 50 and 59 years old in good health and CMV-seronegative.

The chain combines TRBV5-4 with TRBJ1-6, with D unresolved. The CDR3 spans 17 residues. CDR1 and CDR2 (germline): SGHNT, YYREEE (reference sequence). Trimming removed 0 bases at V and 4 bases at J, with 14 bases between. The CDR3 coding sequence is TGTGCCAGCAGCTTGGATAAAACCGATACTTATAATTCACCCCTCCACTTT. Its protein is CASSLDKTDTYNSPLHF.

This clone appeared once. The rearrangement links TRBV11-2 to TRBJ2-5; 10 nucleotides agree with TRBD1. The J call may be faulty, since TRBJ2-7 better matches the DNA end. CDR1 is SGHAT and CDR2 is FQNNGV in the germline V gene. CDR3 size: 15 residues. CDR3 sequence reads: CASSHSDRGPYEQYF. DNA of the CDR3: TGTGCCAGCAGTCACAGCGACAGGGGGCCCTACGAGCAGTACTTC.

The rearrangement joins TRBV9 to TRBJ2-7; the D gene is possibly TRBD1 (6 bases). The length of the CDR3 is 15 residues. V lost 0 bases and J 6 bases, leaving 16 bases between the germline ends. CDR1 is SGDLS, CDR2 YYNGEE, per germline. CDR3 in DNA: TGTGCCAGCAGCGTAGAGGCAGGGGATCTTCGCGAGCAGTACTTC. It yields the protein CASSVEAGDLREQYF.

The chain links TRBV9 to TRBJ2-5; D unresolved. Per the germline V gene, CDR1 is SGDLS and CDR2 is YYNGEE. Trimming pared 1 base from V and 2 bases from J, leaving 6 bases between. The CDR3 loop spans 13 amino acids. The CDR3 bases are TGTGCCAGCAGCGTAAACGGGCAAGAGACCCAGTACTTC. This translates into CASSVNGQETQYF.

This clone appeared a few times. The genes are TRBV4-1 and TRBJ1-6; perhaps TRBD1 as D (5 bases). The CDR3 is 16 residues long. Looked up from germline, CDR1 is MGHRA and CDR2 is YSYEKL. Trimming left V 6 bases short and J 5 bases short, with 17 bases between. CDR3 sequence (DNA): TGCGCCAGCAGAATGGGACCGGGAGATAATAATTCACCCCTCCACTTT. Its protein product is CASRMGPGDNNSPLHF.

The chain uses TRBV27 and TRBJ1-5; D possibly corresponds to TRBD1 (5 bases). Germline V gives CDR1 MNHEY, CDR2 SMNVEV (reference sequence). Trimming pared 4 bases from V and 6 bases from J, leaving 13 bases between. The CDR3 sequence is 14 residues long. Written as DNA, the CDR3 is TGTGCCAGCAGTTACTCAGGGAATGGTCAGCCCCAGCATTTT. Protein: CASSYSGNGQPQHF.

This rearrangement joins TRBV11-3 to TRBJ2-1; 9 bases map to TRBD2. The CDR3 has 15 amino acids. Germline V CDR1 and CDR2: SGHNT, YENEEA. Trimming took 4 bases from V and 6 from J; bases not matched to a gene: 7. The CDR3 bases are TGTGCCAGCAGCTACAGACTAGCGGTAATCAATGAGCAGTTCTTC. Encoded protein: CASSYRLAVINEQFF.

The genes are TRBV11-3 and TRBJ2-1; TRBD2 is a possible D gene (5 bases). The CDR3 has 12 residues. Germline V gene sequence: CDR1 SGHNT, CDR2 YENEEA. The germline V and J ends were trimmed by 5 bases and 7 bases, with 9 bases remaining between them. For the CDR3, the DNA is TGTGCCAGCAGCGGCGAGGGAAATGAGCAGTTCTTC. This codes for CASSGEGNEQFF.

The chain links TRBV27 to TRBJ1-1; 9 bases line up with TRBD1. V shed 2 bases and J 1 base; nucleotides not matched to a gene: 2. The V gene's germline CDR1 is MNHEY and CDR2 SMNVEV (reference sequence). The CDR3 runs 15 residues. The CDR3 protein is CASSLMTGGNTEAFF. The DNA of the CDR3 is TGTGCCAGCAGTTTAATGACAGGGGGGAACACTGAAGCTTTCTTT.

The chain couples TRBV27 to TRBJ1-4; D is unclear. Trimming left V 0 bases short and J 7 bases short, with 12 bases between. Germline loops: CDR1 MNHEY, CDR2 SMNVEV (reference sequence). The CDR3 loop spans 15 amino acids. CDR3 coding DNA: TGTGCCAGCAGTTTATCGGCCCTGGCGGGTGAAAAACTGTTTTTT. Protein sequence: CASSLSALAGEKLFF.

The chain couples TRBV7-7 to TRBJ1-3; 7 bases are a match to TRBD1. V trimming: 0 bases; J trimming: 4 bases; junction bases outside the gene matches: 3. The CDR3 length is 15 residues. Germline CDR1 is SSHAT and CDR2 is FNYEAQ (reference sequence). The CDR3 coding sequence is TGTGCCAGCAGCTTAGCACAGGGGCAAGGAAACACCATATATTTT. This encodes CASSLAQGQGNTIYF.

The CDR3 protein is CASHRPGLAGYNEQFF. The CDR3 bases are TGTGCCAGCCACCGCCCCGGACTAGCGGGGTACAATGAGCAGTTCTTC. The rearrangement links TRBV27 to TRBJ2-1, with TRBD2 matching over 12 bases. This CDR3 is built from 16 residues. Germline trimming cut 8 bases from V and 4 bases from J; bases unmatched to any gene: 9. The germline gives CDR1 MNHEY, CDR2 SMNVEV (reference sequence).

The CDR3 sequence: CASSLGAVMNTEAFF. CDR3 coding DNA: TGTGCCAGCAGCTTAGGGGCAGTCATGAACACTGAAGCTTTCTTT. This chain connects TRBV11-3 to TRBJ1-1; D unclear. CDR3 length equals 15 residues. The ends were cut back, 1 base at V and 0 bases at J, with 9 bases in the middle. Germline assignment: CDR1 SGHNT and CDR2 YENEEA.

The chain combines TRBV5-1 with TRBJ1-2, with D perhaps matching TRBD1 (6 bases). V lost 0 bases and J lost 2, with 11 bases in between. Germline-derived CDR1 and CDR2 are SGHRS and YFSETQ. There are 15 residues in the CDR3. Written as DNA, the CDR3 is TGCGCCAGCAGCTTGGGAGACAGGATGAACTATGGCTACACCTTC. Encoded protein: CASSLGDRMNYGYTF.

This chain links TRBV6-6 with TRBJ2-7, with 8 nucleotides matching TRBD1. This CDR3 has 14 amino acids. The V gene's germline CDR1 is MNHNY and CDR2 SVGAGI (reference sequence). V lost 2 bases and J lost 5; bases outside the gene matches: 5. CDR3 in DNA: TGTGCCAGCAGTTACACCGAGACAGGGGACGAGCAGTACTTC. Translated: CASSYTETGDEQYF.

The chain has TRBV9 and TRBJ2-2; D not certain. V gave up 6 bases and J gave up 5 bases, with 11 bases separating them. This CDR3 spans 13 amino acids. Germline V CDR1 and CDR2: SGDLS, YYNGEE. The CDR3 region has the DNA TGTGCCAGCACCGATAGGCGGACCGGGGAGCTGTTTTTT. Translation gives CASTDRRTGELFF.

The chain has TRBV28 and TRBJ1-4, with 8 bases that match TRBD1. The V segment lost 7 bases and the J segment 8 bases; nucleotides outside the gene matches: 9. The germline CDR1 and CDR2 sequences are MDHEN and SYDVKM. The CDR3 consists of 14 residues. The CDR3, as DNA: TGTGCCAGCACTACAGGGACAGGCTTGGAAAAACTGTTTTTT. Translated: CASTTGTGLEKLFF.

V gene TRBV30 combines with J gene TRBJ2-5; D is uncertain. Judging by the DNA end, TRBJ2-7 fits better; the J call may be wrong. CDR3 length equals 12 residues. Per germline, CDR1 GTSNPN and CDR2 SVGIG (reference sequence). The CDR3 sequence: CAWSESSYEQYF. In nucleotides, the CDR3 is TGTGCCTGGAGTGAGAGCTCCTACGAGCAGTACTTC.

This clone was observed a single time. The germline gene is not matched at one end of the junction; a read error may be the cause. This chain links TRBV19 with TRBJ2-7; D unresolved. This CDR3 is 14 amino acids long. The germline CDR1 and CDR2 sequences are LNHDA and SQIVND (reference sequence). CDR3 residues: CASSNSQVSYEQYF. The CDR3 region has the DNA TGTGCGAGTAGTAACAGCCAGGTCTCCTACGAGCAGTACTTC.

The CDR3 loop is CASRVRRNEKLFF. CDR3 DNA: TGTGCCAGTAGAGTTCGGCGGAATGAAAAACTGTTTTTT. The chain uses TRBV19 and TRBJ1-4; unclear D gene. From germline, CDR1 is LNHDA and CDR2 SQIVND (reference sequence). V gave up 6 bases and J gave up 5 bases, with 10 bases separating them. CDR3 length: 13 residues.